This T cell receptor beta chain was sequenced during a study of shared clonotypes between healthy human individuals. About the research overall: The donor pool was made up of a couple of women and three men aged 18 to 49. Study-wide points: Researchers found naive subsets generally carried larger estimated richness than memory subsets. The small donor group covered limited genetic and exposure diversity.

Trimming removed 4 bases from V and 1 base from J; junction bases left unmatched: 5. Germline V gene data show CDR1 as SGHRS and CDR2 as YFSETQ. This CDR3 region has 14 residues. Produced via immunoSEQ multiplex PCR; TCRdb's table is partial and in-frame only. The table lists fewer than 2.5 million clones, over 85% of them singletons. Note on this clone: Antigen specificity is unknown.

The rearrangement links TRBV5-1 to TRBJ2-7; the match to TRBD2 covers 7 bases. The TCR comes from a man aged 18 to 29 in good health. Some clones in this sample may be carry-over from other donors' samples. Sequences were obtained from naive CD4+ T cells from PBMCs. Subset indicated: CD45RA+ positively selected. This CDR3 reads CASSREAGSYEQYF. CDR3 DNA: TGCGCCAGCAGCAGGGAAGCGGGATCCTACGAGCAGTACTTC.